This is a list of T cell receptor beta chains from one sample in a study of cytomegalovirus exposure and HLA in healthy donors. Some clones are missing from TCRdb's copy, which holds only in-frame ones; the method was immunoSEQ multiplex PCR. Found here are 150,000 or so clones, more than 70% of them singletons; the top ten hold about 11%. The sample was PBMCs. The receptors derive from a man younger than 35 in good health and CMV-seropositive. CDR3s include the opening cysteine and the closing phenylalanine or tryptophan. Each record gives: D gene, clone size, V gene, J gene, CDR3 protein, CDR3 DNA. D genes are given only for firm matches. A row's size may be missing; if present it is once, few, many or a size class.

>TRBD2|once|TRBV6-4|TRBJ2-3
CASSKTYSGSSTDTQYF
TGTGCCAGCAGCAAAACTTATAGCGGGAGTAGCACAGATACGCAGTATTTT
>NA|NA|TRBV28|TRBJ2-7
CASVGVPSYEQYF
TGTGCCAGCGTGGGAGTCCCCTCCTACGAGCAGTACTTC
>TRBD1|NA|TRBV27|TRBJ2-7
CASSLRQGVVYEQYF
TGTGCCAGCAGTTTAAGACAGGGGGTCGTCTACGAGCAGTACTTC
>NA|NA|TRBV10-3|TRBJ1-5
CAIGSGRGGNQPQHF
TGTGCCATCGGATCCGGGAGGGGGGGCAATCAGCCCCAGCATTTT
>TRBD1|NA|TRBV30|TRBJ1-5
CAWSGTGGPRNQPQHF
TGTGCCTGGTCCGGGACAGGGGGCCCCCGCAATCAGCCCCAGCATTTT
>TRBD2|NA|TRBV7-9|TRBJ2-4
CASSLGGAGGFKNIQYF
TGTGCCAGCAGCCTGGGGGGAGCGGGAGGCTTCAAAAACATTCAGTACTTC
>NA|NA|TRBV9|TRBJ1-5
CASSAGGYSNQPQHF
TGTGCCAGCAGCGCAGGCGGGTATAGCAATCAGCCCCAGCATTTT
>NA|NA|TRBV6-5|TRBJ1-1
CASTPSQGWTEAFF
TGTGCCAGCACCCCCTCCCAGGGGTGGACTGAAGCTTTCTTT
>NA|NA|TRBV7-2|TRBJ2-4
CASSPRTGASPKNIQYF
TGTGCCAGCAGCCCCCGAACCGGAGCTAGTCCCAAAAACATTCAGTACTTC
>NA|once|TRBV27|TRBJ2-3
CASRTGLDTQYF
TGTGCCAGCAGAACAGGGCTAGATACGCAGTATTTT
>TRBD2|NA|TRBV30|TRBJ2-7
CAWRGAGGTYEQYF
TGTGCCTGGAGGGGAGCGGGAGGGACCTACGAGCAGTACTTC
>TRBD2|NA|TRBV5-5|TRBJ2-1
CASSLTYLRLAGASRHEQFF
TGTGCCAGCAGCTTGACGTACCTACGACTAGCGGGAGCCTCACGCCATGAGCAGTTCTTC
>TRBD2|NA|TRBV7-9|TRBJ2-2
CASMTSRRNGELFF
TGTGCCAGCATGACTAGCAGGAGGAACGGGGAGCTGTTTTTT
>TRBD2|NA|TRBV27|TRBJ2-1
CASSSIAGVGYNEQFF
TGTGCCAGCAGTTCCATAGCGGGAGTGGGTTACAATGAGCAGTTCTTC
>NA|few|TRBV15|TRBJ2-7
CATSSQGPTYEQYF
TGTGCCACCAGCAGTCAGGGTCCTACCTACGAGCAGTACTTC
>NA|NA|TRBV7-8|TRBJ1-1
CASSLAHSQNTEAFF
TGTGCCAGCAGCTTAGCGCACAGCCAGAACACTGAAGCTTTCTTT
>NA|NA|TRBV9|TRBJ1-1
CASSVVVGEGAFF
TGTGCCAGCAGCGTAGTAGTGGGCGAAGGAGCTTTCTTT
>NA|NA|TRBV7-9|TRBJ1-1
CASSSRGDGTEAFF
TGTGCCAGCAGCAGCAGGGGTGACGGCACTGAAGCTTTCTTT
>TRBD1|NA|TRBV29-1|TRBJ2-6
CSVDPGTGAGANVLTF
TGCAGCGTTGACCCCGGGACAGGGGCTGGGGCCAACGTCCTGACTTTC
>NA|once|TRBV28|TRBJ2-7
CASSPNSNYEQYF
TGTGCCAGCAGTCCAAACTCTAACTACGAGCAGTACTTC
>TRBD1|NA|TRBV13|TRBJ1-2
CASSFSLRGQGIYGYTF
TGTGCCAGCAGCTTTAGTCTAAGAGGACAGGGAATCTATGGCTACACCTTC
>NA|NA|TRBV7-8|TRBJ2-7
CASSSPSGVSGYEQYF
TGTGCCAGCAGCTCCCCGTCCGGTGTGAGCGGGTACGAGCAGTACTTC
>NA|many|TRBV6-6|TRBJ2-3
CASSLTGDTQYF
TGTGCCAGCAGTCTGACTGGAGATACGCAGTATTTT
>NA|NA|TRBV27|TRBJ2-7
CASRRGLTYEQYF
TGTGCCAGCCGGAGGGGATTAACCTACGAGCAGTACTTC
>NA|NA|TRBV4-1|TRBJ2-7
CASSQSEEQYF
TGCGCCAGCAGCCAATCGGAGGAGCAGTACTTC
>TRBD1|NA|TRBV7-2|TRBJ1-2
CASSPGTGVTYGYTF
TGTGCCAGCAGCCCCGGGACAGGGGTAACCTATGGCTACACCTTC
>NA|NA|TRBV6-4|TRBJ2-1
CASSVATAYSYNEQFF
TGTGCCAGCAGTGTCGCGACAGCATACTCCTACAATGAGCAGTTCTTC
>TRBD1|once|TRBV28|TRBJ2-2
CASSWGQGFGELFF
TGTGCCAGCAGTTGGGGACAGGGGTTCGGGGAGCTGTTTTTT
>NA|NA|TRBV27|TRBJ1-2
CASSLMPDKGGYTF
TGTGCCAGCAGTTTAATGCCGGACAAAGGTGGCTACACCTTC
>NA|NA|TRBV30|TRBJ1-1
CAWSQQGYTEAFF
TGTGCCTGGAGTCAACAGGGCTACACTGAAGCTTTCTTT
>NA|NA|TRBV7-2|TRBJ2-1
CASSLGGRGHEQFF
TGTGCCAGCAGCTTAGGGGGCAGGGGCCATGAGCAGTTCTTC
>TRBD2|NA|TRBV6-1|TRBJ2-5
CASSGSNLAGGGETQYF
TGTGCCAGCAGTGGATCCAATCTAGCGGGAGGGGGAGAGACCCAGTACTTC
>NA|few|TRBV2|TRBJ1-2
CASSAGSYGYTF
TGTGCCAGCAGTGCAGGATCCTATGGCTACACCTTC
>TRBD2|NA|TRBV18|TRBJ2-1
CASSPPHWASGYNEQFF
TGTGCCAGCTCACCCCCCCATTGGGCTAGCGGTTACAATGAGCAGTTCTTC
>TRBD1|NA|TRBV30|TRBJ2-2
CAWTLGQAHSGELFF
TGTGCCTGGACCCTGGGACAGGCCCACTCCGGGGAGCTGTTTTTT
>NA|few|TRBV2|TRBJ2-5
CASSDLYRGGGETQYF
TGTGCCAGCAGTGATCTCTACAGGGGAGGCGGAGAGACCCAGTACTTC
>TRBD2|NA|TRBV6-5|TRBJ2-7
CASSYTRTSAGGEQYF
TGTGCCAGCAGTTACACAAGGACTAGCGCAGGCGGCGAGCAGTACTTC
>TRBD2|NA|TRBV15|TRBJ2-5
CATSRDTLLAGGETQYF
TGTGCCACCAGCAGAGATACGTTGCTAGCGGGAGGGGAGACCCAGTACTTC
>TRBD2|NA|TRBV7-8|TRBJ2-5
CASTKQRLAGFETQYF
TGTGCCAGCACTAAGCAGAGGCTAGCGGGTTTTGAGACCCAGTACTTC
>NA|NA|TRBV28|TRBJ1-1
CASSYLARPNTEAFF
TGTGCCAGCAGTTACCTGGCCCGCCCGAACACTGAAGCTTTCTTT
>NA|NA|TRBV5-1|TRBJ2-1
CASSFGGRQFF
TGCGCCAGCAGCTTTGGGGGGAGGCAGTTCTTC
>TRBD1|NA|TRBV4-2|TRBJ1-2
CASSQSGQGYGYTF
TGTGCCAGCAGCCAATCAGGACAGGGCTATGGCTACACCTTC
>NA|once|TRBV6-1|TRBJ2-7
CASSEARDPWDEQYF
TGTGCCAGCAGTGAAGCGCGGGACCCCTGGGACGAGCAGTACTTC
>NA|NA|TRBV6-5|TRBJ2-7
CASSWVVGTGTYEQYF
TGTGCCAGCAGTTGGGTGGTGGGAACGGGGACCTACGAGCAGTACTTC
>TRBD2|NA|TRBV7-2|TRBJ2-2
CASRRTSGIRELFF
TGTGCCAGCAGAAGGACTAGCGGGATCAGGGAGCTGTTTTTT
>TRBD2|NA|TRBV28|TRBJ2-7
CASSIGTRGYEQYF
TGTGCCAGCAGTATTGGGACTAGGGGATACGAGCAGTACTTC
>TRBD1|few|TRBV15|TRBJ1-4
CATSRVGGTGEKLFF
TGTGCCACCAGCAGAGTTGGAGGGACAGGGGAAAAACTGTTTTTT
>TRBD2|NA|TRBV2|TRBJ2-2
CASLLAGGPGELFF
TGTGCCAGCCTACTAGCGGGAGGGCCCGGGGAGCTGTTTTTT